This is a list of T cell receptor beta chains from one sample in a study of shared clonotypes between healthy human individuals. TCRdb keeps only in-frame clones here, not all; method: immunoSEQ multiplex PCR. The data show 550,000 to 600,000 clones, around three quarters seen once. The source material was PBMCs. Receptors originate from a middle-aged woman in good health. Some clones in this sample may be carry-over from other donors' samples. CDR3s include the opening cysteine and the closing phenylalanine or tryptophan. The D gene is left open where the match is weak. Clone size is shown for a subset of rows, as once, few, many or a class of expanded clone.

d_call,v_call,j_call,clone_size,cdr3_aa,cdr3_nt
-,TRBV19,TRBJ1-1,-,CASSNRETNTEAFF,TGTGCCAGTAGCAACAGGGAGACGAACACTGAAGCTTTCTTT
-,TRBV28,TRBJ1-5,-,CASTDDERLYSNQPQHF,TGTGCCAGCACCGACGATGAGCGATTATATAGCAATCAGCCCCAGCATTTT
TRBD2,TRBV19,TRBJ2-5,-,CASSTPTSGRRGTQYF,TGTGCCAGTAGTACTCCGACTAGCGGGAGGCGGGGGACCCAGTACTTC
-,TRBV9,TRBJ2-2,-,CASSVDYGTYTGELFF,TGTGCCAGCAGCGTAGACTACGGGACCTACACCGGGGAGCTGTTTTTT
TRBD1,TRBV7-2,TRBJ1-2,-,CASSPRTGYYGYTF,TGTGCCAGCAGCCCACGGACAGGTTACTATGGCTACACCTTC
TRBD1,TRBV5-1,TRBJ2-7,-,CASSPTGDPYEQYF,TGCGCCAGCAGCCCGACAGGGGACCCCTACGAGCAGTACTTC
-,TRBV7-9,TRBJ2-7,-,CASSPTHREEDEQYF,TGTGCCAGCAGCCCGACCCACAGGGAAGAGGACGAGCAGTACTTC
-,TRBV28,TRBJ1-5,-,CASSLGLAPNQPQHF,TGTGCCAGCAGTTTGGGTTTGGCCCCCAATCAGCCCCAGCATTTT
TRBD2,TRBV7-9,TRBJ2-1,many,CASSTSGPRDEQFF,TGTGCCAGCAGCACTAGCGGACCCAGGGATGAGCAGTTCTTC
-,TRBV21-1,TRBJ2-5,few,CASSKGLAGETQYF,TGTGCCAGCAGCAAAGGACTAGCGGGAGAGACCCAGTACTTC
-,TRBV19,TRBJ2-7,-,CASSISPASYEQYF,TGTGCCAGTAGTATTTCCCCCGCGTCCTACGAGCAGTACTTC
-,TRBV7-8,TRBJ1-1,-,CASSPLLLFRAEAFF,TGTGCCAGCAGCCCTCTACTCCTCTTCCGCGCTGAAGCTTTCTTT
TRBD2,TRBV7-9,TRBJ2-5,few,CASSWGLAGEQTQYF,TGTGCCAGCAGCTGGGGACTAGCGGGAGAACAGACCCAGTACTTC
-,TRBV7-9,TRBJ2-6,once,CASSLRPRGSGANVLTF,TGTGCCAGCAGCTTACGGCCCCGGGGGTCTGGGGCCAACGTCCTGACTTTC
-,TRBV5-1,TRBJ2-6,-,CASSLAPLSGANVLTF,TGCGCCAGCAGCTTGGCGCCTCTCTCTGGGGCCAACGTCCTGACTTTC
-,TRBV11-1,TRBJ1-2,-,CASSPADGANYGYTF,TGTGCCAGCAGCCCAGCGGACGGGGCTAACTATGGCTACACCTTC